The clone carrying this TCR beta chain was picked up a small number of times. Its antigen remains unidentified. The entry originates in a study of T-cell memory formation after mild COVID-19. On the study more broadly: Clustering of TCRs was largely donor specific. Overall study findings and caveats: Researchers report contracting CD4+ clones mostly in CM and EM, with CD8+ clones in EMRA. There was a balanced CD4/CD8 profile in clones contracting day 15 to 85, and later expanders leaned CD4+.

A 5'RACE reaction primed in the constant segment made cDNA libraries of TCR alpha and TCR beta, and these carried sample barcodes and UMIs. TCRdb re-analysed the 5' RACE reads in MiXCR, keeping a single row per CDR3 protein. There are 350,000 to 450,000 distinct CDR3 sequences in the sample; around 28% occur only once, and approximately 12% lies in the top ten. The CDR3 runs to 13 residues. Germline assignment: CDR1 MNHEY and CDR2 SVGEGT. V gave up 2 bases and J gave up 14 bases; unmatched junction bases: 8. The chain links TRBV6-2 or TRBV6-3 to TRBJ2-1; 8 positions match TRBD2. The sequenced sample consisted of PBMCs or a T cell subset sorted from them (not recorded which). The sequence derives from an adult woman who had mild COVID-19 (a few samples of this study predate the infection). Cell type and time point are not known. CDR3 sequence (DNA): TGTGCCAGCAGTTACCTATCCGGACTAGCTGAGTTCTTC. The encoded protein is CASSYLSGLAEFF.